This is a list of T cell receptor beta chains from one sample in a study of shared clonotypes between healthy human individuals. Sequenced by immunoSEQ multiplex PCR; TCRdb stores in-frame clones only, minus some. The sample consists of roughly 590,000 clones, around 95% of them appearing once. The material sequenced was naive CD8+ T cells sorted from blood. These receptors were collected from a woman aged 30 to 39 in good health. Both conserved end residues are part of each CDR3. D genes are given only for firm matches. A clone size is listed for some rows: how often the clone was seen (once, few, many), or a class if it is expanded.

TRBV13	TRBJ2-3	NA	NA	CASSRRGGSTDTQYF	TGTGCCAGCAGCCGACGGGGCGGGAGCACAGATACGCAGTATTTT
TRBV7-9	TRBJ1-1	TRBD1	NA	CASSPRDRVGTEAFF	TGTGCCAGCAGCCCTCGGGACAGGGTGGGCACTGAAGCTTTCTTT
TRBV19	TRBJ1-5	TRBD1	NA	CAVKDRAGRGDNQPQHF	TGTGCCGTCAAGGACAGGGCGGGTCGAGGTGACAATCAGCCCCAGCATTTT
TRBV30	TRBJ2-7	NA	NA	CAWSVQSYEQYF	TGTGCCTGGAGTGTACAATCTTACGAGCAGTACTTC
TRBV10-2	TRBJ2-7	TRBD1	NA	CASSEVRDRGHNSYEQYF	TGCGCCAGCAGTGAGGTCCGCGACAGGGGTCATAACTCCTACGAGCAGTACTTC
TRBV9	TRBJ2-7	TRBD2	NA	CASSGAGESYEQYF	TGTGCCAGCAGCGGGGCGGGAGAATCCTACGAGCAGTACTTC
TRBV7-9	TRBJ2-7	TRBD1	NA	CASSLAPTGSTYEQYF	TGTGCCAGCAGCTTAGCCCCGACAGGGTCAACCTACGAGCAGTACTTC
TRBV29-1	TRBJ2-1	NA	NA	CSAPPDGNEQFF	TGCAGCGCGCCCCCGGACGGCAATGAGCAGTTCTTC
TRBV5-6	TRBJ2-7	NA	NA	CASSLGGGWGHYEQYF	TGTGCCAGCAGCCTCGGCGGTGGTTGGGGCCACTACGAGCAGTACTTC
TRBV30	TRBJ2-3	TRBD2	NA	CAWKGLAGVDTQYF	TGTGCCTGGAAAGGACTAGCGGGAGTAGATACGCAGTATTTT
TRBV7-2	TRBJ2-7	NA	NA	CASSSGPRGTYEQYF	TGTGCCAGCAGCTCCGGGCCCCGGGGGACCTACGAGCAGTACTTC
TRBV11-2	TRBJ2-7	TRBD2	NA	CASRAGLAGGYSSYEQYF	TGTGCCAGCAGGGCGGGACTAGCGGGAGGCTACAGCTCCTACGAGCAGTACTTC
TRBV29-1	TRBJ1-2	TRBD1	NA	CSVDRGRGRGGYTF	TGCAGCGTTGATAGGGGCAGGGGGCGCGGTGGCTACACCTTC
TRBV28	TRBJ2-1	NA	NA	CASSLLENNEQFF	TGTGCCAGCAGTTTACTAGAAAACAATGAGCAGTTCTTC
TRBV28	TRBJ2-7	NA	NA	CASSFPGYEQYF	TGTGCCAGCAGTTTCCCCGGCTACGAGCAGTACTTC
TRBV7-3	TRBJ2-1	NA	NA	CASSPGRSSYNEQFF	TGTGCCAGCAGCCCGGGACGCAGTTCCTACAATGAGCAGTTCTTC
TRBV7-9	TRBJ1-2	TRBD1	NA	CASTRDSSGGYTF	TGTGCCAGCACCCGGGACAGTTCGGGCGGCTACACCTTC
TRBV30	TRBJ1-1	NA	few	CAWSDPLGNTEAFF	TGTGCCTGGAGTGACCCCTTGGGAAACACTGAAGCTTTCTTT
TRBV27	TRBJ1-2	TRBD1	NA	CASSGYGTGDGYTF	TGTGCCAGCAGTGGGTACGGGACAGGGGATGGCTACACCTTC
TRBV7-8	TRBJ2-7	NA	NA	CASSPGGEQYF	TGTGCCAGCAGCCCAGGAGGCGAGCAGTACTTC
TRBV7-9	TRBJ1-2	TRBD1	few	CASSLADRIYGYTF	TGTGCCAGCAGCTTAGCGGACAGGATCTATGGCTACACCTTC
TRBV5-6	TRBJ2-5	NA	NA	CASSFRFGGRYQETQYF	TGTGCCAGCAGCTTCCGATTCGGAGGGCGTTACCAAGAGACCCAGTACTTC
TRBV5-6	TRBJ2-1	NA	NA	CASSPTVSSYNEQFF	TGTGCCAGCAGCCCTACAGTGAGCTCCTACAATGAGCAGTTCTTC
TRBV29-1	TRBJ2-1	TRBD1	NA	CSVPHRGYSYNEQFF	TGCAGCGTTCCCCACAGGGGATACTCCTACAATGAGCAGTTCTTC
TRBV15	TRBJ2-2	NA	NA	CATSNGVGQLAGELFF	TGTGCCACCAGCAATGGGGTTGGACAGTTGGCCGGGGAGCTGTTTTTT
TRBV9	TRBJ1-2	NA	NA	CASSVAVIIGGRDGYTF	TGTGCCAGCAGCGTAGCCGTTATTATCGGAGGAAGAGATGGCTACACCTTC
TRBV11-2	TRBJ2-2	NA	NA	CASKRPSTGELFF	TGTGCCAGCAAGAGGCCGAGCACCGGGGAGCTGTTTTTT
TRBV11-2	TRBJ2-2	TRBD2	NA	CASSYTPRESRTGELFF	TGTGCCAGCAGCTACACCCCGCGGGAGTCTCGCACCGGGGAGCTGTTTTTT
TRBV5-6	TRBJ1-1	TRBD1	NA	CASSVWDRGKAFF	TGTGCCAGCAGCGTCTGGGACAGGGGGAAGGCTTTCTTT
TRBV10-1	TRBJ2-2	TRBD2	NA	CASSSGTRGTGELFF	TGCGCCAGCAGTTCCGGGACTAGGGGCACCGGGGAGCTGTTTTTT
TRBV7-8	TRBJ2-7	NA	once	CASSLVARVPDEQYF	TGTGCCAGCAGCTTAGTGGCGCGTGTCCCGGACGAGCAGTACTTC
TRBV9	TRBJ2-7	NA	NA	CASSVGGSTYEQYF	TGTGCCAGCAGCGTAGGAGGGAGTACCTACGAGCAGTACTTC
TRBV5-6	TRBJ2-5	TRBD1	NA	CASSSPDRGETRYF	TGTGCCAGCAGCTCCCCGGACAGGGGAGAGACCCGGTACTTC
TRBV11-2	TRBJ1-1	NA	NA	CASSLGARTEAFF	TGTGCCAGCAGCTTAGGGGCTCGGACTGAAGCTTTCTTT
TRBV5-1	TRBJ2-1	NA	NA	CASSLGRGGKMNEQFF	TGCGCCAGCAGCTTGGGGCGCGGCGGGAAAATGAATGAGCAGTTCTTC
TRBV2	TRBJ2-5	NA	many	CASSETGFGVETQYF	TGTGCCAGCAGCGAAACGGGATTTGGGGTGGAGACCCAGTACTTC
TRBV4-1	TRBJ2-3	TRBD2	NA	CASSRLAGGRTDTQYF	TGCGCCAGCAGCCGTTTAGCGGGAGGGCGAACAGATACGCAGTATTTT